Listed below are T cell receptor beta chains from one sample, sequenced in a study of PD-1 blockade in classical Hodgkin lymphoma. Some clones are missing from TCRdb's copy, which holds only in-frame ones; the method was immunoSEQ multiplex PCR. Of around 40,000 clones listed, around 80% are singletons. The input for sequencing was peripheral blood mononuclear cells (PBMCs), taken at baseline. All receptors derive from a human donor with classical Hodgkin lymphoma. Each CDR3 is given with its conserved first and last residue. Fields, in order: clone size, V gene, J gene, D gene, CDR3 length, CDR3 protein, CDR3 DNA. A D gene is named only where the DNA matches it firmly. Rows give clone size only sometimes, using once, few, many, or a class for an expanded clone.

clone size: -
V gene: TRBV21-1
J gene: TRBJ2-3
D gene: -
CDR3 length: 17
CDR3 protein: CASSKEGAGGITDTQYF
CDR3 DNA: TGTGCCAGCAGCAAAGAGGGCGCGGGGGGGATCACAGATACGCAGTATTTT

clone size: -
V gene: TRBV7-9
J gene: TRBJ1-3
D gene: -
CDR3 length: 16
CDR3 protein: CASSPGGADSGNTIYF
CDR3 DNA: TGTGCCAGCAGCCCCGGAGGGGCGGACTCGGGAAACACCATATATTTT

clone size: -
V gene: TRBV11-2
J gene: TRBJ2-3
D gene: TRBD2
CDR3 length: 17
CDR3 protein: CASSFPQGTRRTDTQYF
CDR3 DNA: TGTGCCAGCAGCTTCCCCCAAGGGACTAGAAGAACAGATACGCAGTATTTT

clone size: -
V gene: TRBV6-4
J gene: TRBJ2-7
D gene: -
CDR3 length: 13
CDR3 protein: CARYVHLSYEQYF
CDR3 DNA: TGTGCCAGATACGTACACCTCTCCTACGAGCAGTACTTC

clone size: -
V gene: TRBV4-1
J gene: TRBJ1-2
D gene: TRBD1
CDR3 length: 14
CDR3 protein: CASSRDRGVKGYTF
CDR3 DNA: TGCGCCAGCAGCAGGGACAGGGGAGTAAAGGGCTACACCTTC

clone size: -
V gene: TRBV11-2
J gene: TRBJ1-1
D gene: -
CDR3 length: 14
CDR3 protein: CASSPDILNTEAFF
CDR3 DNA: TGTGCCAGCAGCCCCGACATCCTGAACACTGAAGCTTTCTTT

clone size: -
V gene: TRBV7-7
J gene: TRBJ2-5
D gene: -
CDR3 length: 13
CDR3 protein: CASSSGGGETQYF
CDR3 DNA: TGTGCCAGCAGCTCCGGAGGGGGAGAGACCCAGTACTTC

clone size: -
V gene: TRBV28
J gene: TRBJ1-2
D gene: -
CDR3 length: 12
CDR3 protein: CASRDLNYGYTF
CDR3 DNA: TGTGCCAGCAGGGATCTCAACTATGGCTACACCTTC

clone size: -
V gene: TRBV4-1
J gene: TRBJ2-7
D gene: -
CDR3 length: 16
CDR3 protein: CASSQDRRRVSYEQYF
CDR3 DNA: TGCGCCAGCAGCCAAGATAGGCGGCGAGTCTCCTACGAGCAGTACTTC

clone size: -
V gene: TRBV27
J gene: TRBJ1-2
D gene: TRBD1
CDR3 length: 14
CDR3 protein: CASSLSPGGGGYTF
CDR3 DNA: TGTGCCAGCAGTTTATCCCCAGGGGGGGGTGGCTACACCTTC

clone size: -
V gene: TRBV10-3
J gene: TRBJ2-2
D gene: -
CDR3 length: 15
CDR3 protein: CAISESKGNTGELFF
CDR3 DNA: TGTGCCATCAGTGAGTCGAAAGGGAACACCGGGGAGCTGTTTTTT

clone size: -
V gene: TRBV12-1
J gene: TRBJ1-1
D gene: -
CDR3 length: 16
CDR3 protein: CASSSLKGGVDTEAFF
CDR3 DNA: TGTGCCAGCAGCTCACTCAAGGGGGGGGTTGACACTGAAGCTTTCTTT

clone size: few
V gene: TRBV2
J gene: TRBJ1-2
D gene: TRBD1
CDR3 length: 17
CDR3 protein: CASRHNRDSSRRYGYTF
CDR3 DNA: TGTGCCAGCAGACACAACCGGGACAGCAGTCGACGTTATGGCTACACCTTC

clone size: -
V gene: TRBV5-1
J gene: TRBJ2-5
D gene: -
CDR3 length: 13
CDR3 protein: CASSLKGEETQYF
CDR3 DNA: TGCGCCAGCAGCTTGAAGGGGGAAGAGACCCAGTACTTC

clone size: medium-sized
V gene: TRBV5-6
J gene: TRBJ1-5
D gene: -
CDR3 length: 14
CDR3 protein: CASSLSSRNQPQHF
CDR3 DNA: TGTGCCAGCAGCTTGAGTAGCCGCAATCAGCCCCAGCATTTT

clone size: -
V gene: TRBV11-3
J gene: TRBJ1-5
D gene: -
CDR3 length: 13
CDR3 protein: CASSSRQLQPQHF
CDR3 DNA: TGTGCCAGCAGCTCTCGACAGCTTCAGCCCCAGCATTTT

clone size: -
V gene: TRBV6-1
J gene: TRBJ1-5
D gene: -
CDR3 length: 13
CDR3 protein: CASTQSPNQPQHF
CDR3 DNA: TGTGCCAGCACCCAAAGCCCAAATCAGCCCCAGCATTTT

clone size: -
V gene: TRBV7-2
J gene: TRBJ2-3
D gene: TRBD1
CDR3 length: 16
CDR3 protein: CASSPRTGFRTDTQYF
CDR3 DNA: TGTGCCAGCAGCCCTAGGACAGGGTTCAGGACAGATACGCAGTATTTT

clone size: -
V gene: TRBV27
J gene: TRBJ2-7
D gene: TRBD1
CDR3 length: 16
CDR3 protein: CASSLSRTGIPYEQYF
CDR3 DNA: TGTGCCAGCAGTTTATCGCGGACAGGGATCCCCTACGAGCAGTACTTC

clone size: once
V gene: TRBV2
J gene: TRBJ2-7
D gene: -
CDR3 length: 19
CDR3 protein: CASSEALLLDWTGRDEQYF
CDR3 DNA: TGTGCCAGCAGTGAAGCGCTCCTACTAGATTGGACAGGGAGGGACGAGCAGTACTTC

clone size: -
V gene: TRBV20-1
J gene: TRBJ1-1
D gene: -
CDR3 length: 11
CDR3 protein: CSAHGYTEAFF
CDR3 DNA: TGCAGTGCGCACGGGTACACTGAAGCTTTCTTT

clone size: -
V gene: TRBV11-3
J gene: TRBJ2-7
D gene: TRBD1
CDR3 length: 14
CDR3 protein: CASSMDRGLFGQYF
CDR3 DNA: TGTGCCAGCAGCATGGACAGGGGCCTTTTCGGGCAGTACTTC

clone size: -
V gene: TRBV18
J gene: TRBJ2-3
D gene: -
CDR3 length: 13
CDR3 protein: CASSPPSTDTQYF
CDR3 DNA: TGTGCCAGCTCACCCCCTAGCACAGATACGCAGTATTTT